This T cell receptor beta chain came from a study of blood T cells in healthy people across ages. The authors ran a second PCR of 7 to 11 cycles using a sample-barcoded 5' primer and a J-beta primer mix. In TCRdb, the 5' RACE reads were re-called with MiXCR into one record per CDR3 protein. The sample consists of just under 550,000 distinct CDR3 sequences, approximately 25% of them appearing once. Ranging in age from roughly 6 to 100, the donors were healthy Caucasian individuals from Russia. CDR1 and CDR2 from the germline V gene are SGHNT and YENEEA. The V and J ends lost 5 bases and 5 bases respectively, with 7 bases between them. The CDR3 is made up of 12 amino acids. Study-level findings and limits: Unknown CMV status may confound age-related changes in expanded clones.

A note on this clonotype: The antigen remains undetermined.

A further study also used this sample, focusing on T cells of mothers and their children.

Sequencing used blood. The source of this sequence is a boy aged 5-17 years in good health. V usage is TRBV11-3 and J usage is TRBJ2-1; D is undetermined. The CDR3 protein is CASSGVNNEQFF. The CDR3, as DNA: TGTGCCAGCAGCGGCGTCAACAATGAGCAGTTCTTC.